This entry lists 15 T cell receptor beta chains sequenced from one sample in a study of T cell repertoires in cytomegalovirus infection. MiXCR, run by TCRdb on the reads, gives a single entry per CDR3 protein. This sample has some 350,000 distinct CDR3 sequences, with over 15% found just once. The sample was PBMCs. The source is a human donor in good health (CMV status not recorded). Some clones in this sample may be carry-over from other donors' samples.

This clonotype was counted between two and nine times. The chain carries TRBV20-1 and TRBJ2-5, with 9 bases fitting TRBD2. V trimming: 2 bases; J trimming: 5 bases; junction bases outside the gene matches: 9. The CDR3 spans 15 residues. In germline, CDR1 is DFQATT, CDR2 SNEGSKA (reference sequence). CDR3 sequence: CSARLAGGPGETQYF. The CDR3 DNA is TGCAGTGCTAGACTCGCGGGGGGGCCGGGGGAGACCCAGTACTTC.

This sequence joins TRBV12-3 or TRBV12-4 and TRBJ2-7, with a weak D call TRBD1 (6 bases). The length of the CDR3 is 13 residues. The V end lost 5 bases, the J end lost 2 bases, and 10 bases lay between the germline ends. CDR3: CASSRQDPYEQYF. As DNA, the CDR3 is TGTGCCAGCAGTAGACAGGACCCCTACGAGCAGTACTTC.

The chain couples TRBV20-1 to TRBJ2-7, with TRBD2 matching over 7 bases. CDR3 length equals 14 residues. Germline loops: CDR1 DFQATT, CDR2 SNEGSKA (reference sequence). The V segment lost 3 bases and the J segment 0 bases; nucleotides outside the gene matches: 5. Here the CDR3 reads CSASGWTSSYEQYF. CDR3 DNA: TGCAGTGCTAGCGGGTGGACTAGCTCCTACGAGCAGTACTTC.

This clonotype showed up just a few times. The gene calls are TRBV19 and TRBJ2-1; tentatively, D is TRBD2 (6 bases). The length of the CDR3 is 15 residues. CDR1 is LNHDA, CDR2 SQIVND, per germline (reference sequence). V was shortened by 6 bases and J by 4 bases, with 16 bases between the two germline ends. CDR3 in amino acids: CASSPISGLYNEQFF. The DNA of the CDR3 is TGTGCCAGTAGCCCAATTAGCGGCCTTTACAATGAGCAGTTCTTC.

In this sample, this clonotype turned up a few times. The chain employs TRBV19 and TRBJ1-4; 9 bases are shared with TRBD1. Losses at the gene ends were 4 bases for V and 8 bases for J; bases not matched to a gene: 5. The CDR3 has 14 amino acids. The V gene's germline CDR1 is LNHDA and CDR2 SQIVND (reference sequence). The chain's CDR3 is CASSTDRGSEKLFF. The CDR3 region has the DNA TGTGCCAGTAGTACGGACAGGGGAAGCGAAAAACTGTTTTTT.

This clonotype was seen just once. The gene calls are TRBV12-3 or TRBV12-4 and TRBJ1-5, with D unclear. V shed 5 bases and J shed 5 bases, with 10 bases lying between them. The CDR3 is made up of 13 amino acids. The CDR3 DNA reads TGTGCCAGCAGTCACGACGGGTATCAGCCCCAGCATTTT. This encodes CASSHDGYQPQHF.

This clonotype turned up a few times. The chain joins TRBV20-1 to TRBJ2-1; 13 bases are shared with TRBD2. The germline V gene has CDR1 DFQATT and CDR2 SNEGSKA (reference sequence). The J segment lost 2 bases and the V segment lost 6 bases, leaving 7 bases of the junction unmatched. CDR3 length: 16 amino acids. The CDR3 DNA reads as TGCAGTGCACCTTCGGGACTAGCGGGGACCTACAATGAGCAGTTCTTC. This codes for CSAPSGLAGTYNEQFF.

This clonotype has just a few counts. This sequence joins TRBV20-1 and TRBJ1-1; no firm D call. The germline V and J ends were trimmed by 6 bases and 5 bases, with 19 bases remaining between them. Germline V CDR1 and CDR2: DFQATT, SNEGSKA (reference sequence). The CDR3 has 14 residues. In DNA form, the CDR3 reads TGCAGTGCGGGGAGGTGGGCGGATAGGACTGAAGCTTTCTTT. Translating it yields CSAGRWADRTEAFF.

This chain uses TRBV12-3 or TRBV12-4 with TRBJ1-5; D unclear. There are 16 residues in the CDR3. The ends were cut back, 5 bases at V and 6 bases at J, with 20 bases in the middle. DNA for the CDR3: TGTGCCAGCAGTCTAAAGGTTGGGTCTTGGCCTCAGCCCCAGCATTTT. Its translation: CASSLKVGSWPQPQHF.

The chain couples TRBV10-2 to TRBJ2-5, with no clear D. Germline V gene sequence: CDR1 WSHSY, CDR2 SAAADI. This CDR3 has 14 residues. V gave up 10 bases and J gave up 1 base, with 16 bases separating them. CDR3 residues: CATLLHGLQETQYF. CDR3 nucleotide sequence: TGCGCCACCCTCCTCCACGGGCTCCAAGAGACCCAGTACTTC.

The genes are TRBV29-1 and TRBJ2-7, with TRBD1 matching 7 bases. V shed 7 bases, J shed 5 bases, and the junction held 11 bases outside the gene matches. CDR1 and CDR2 (germline): SQVTM, ANQGSEA. The CDR3 totals 13 residues. The CDR3 spells CSGGGREADEQYF. The CDR3 nucleotides read TGCAGCGGAGGGGGCCGTGAAGCTGACGAGCAGTACTTC.

This clonotype has a count of ten or more. The J gene is TRBJ1-1, the V gene TRBV7-2, with a tentative D call TRBD1 (5 bases). Trimming stripped 2 bases from V and 4 bases from J, with 11 bases between. CDR1 SGHTA and CDR2 FQGNSA come from the germline V gene. The CDR3 has 14 residues. The CDR3 DNA is TGTGCCAGCAGCTTAAGAGGGGCGGTCACTGAAGCTTTCTTT. Its translation is CASSLRGAVTEAFF.

In its sample, this clonotype was seen a few times. This chain connects TRBV12-3 or TRBV12-4 to TRBJ1-5, with D possibly being TRBD1 (5 bases). The germline V and J ends were trimmed by 3 bases and 5 bases, with 14 bases remaining between them. This CDR3 contains 15 residues. CDR3 sequence (DNA): TGTGCCAGCAGTTTTTATGGCGCCAGGGATCAGCCCCAGCATTTT. Its translation is CASSFYGARDQPQHF.

The rearrangement links TRBV6-2 or TRBV6-3 to TRBJ1-2; no definite D call. CDR1 is MNHEY, CDR2 SVGEGT, per germline. The CDR3 runs 13 residues. Trimming took 7 bases from V and 7 from J, leaving 16 bases between them. CDR3 coding DNA: TGTGCCAGCACCGATCTCGGGTGGCGTGGCTACACCTTC. Its translation is CASTDLGWRGYTF.

The sample holds a few counts of this clonotype. The V gene is TRBV30, the J gene TRBJ2-2; unclear D gene. V was trimmed by 0 bases and J by 9 bases, leaving 11 bases between them. CDR1 is GTSNPN and CDR2 is SVGIG in the germline V gene (reference sequence). The CDR3 length is 13 residues. CDR3 bases: TGTGCCTGGAGTGTACACCCTGACCGGGAGCTGTTTTTT. Its protein product is CAWSVHPDRELFF.